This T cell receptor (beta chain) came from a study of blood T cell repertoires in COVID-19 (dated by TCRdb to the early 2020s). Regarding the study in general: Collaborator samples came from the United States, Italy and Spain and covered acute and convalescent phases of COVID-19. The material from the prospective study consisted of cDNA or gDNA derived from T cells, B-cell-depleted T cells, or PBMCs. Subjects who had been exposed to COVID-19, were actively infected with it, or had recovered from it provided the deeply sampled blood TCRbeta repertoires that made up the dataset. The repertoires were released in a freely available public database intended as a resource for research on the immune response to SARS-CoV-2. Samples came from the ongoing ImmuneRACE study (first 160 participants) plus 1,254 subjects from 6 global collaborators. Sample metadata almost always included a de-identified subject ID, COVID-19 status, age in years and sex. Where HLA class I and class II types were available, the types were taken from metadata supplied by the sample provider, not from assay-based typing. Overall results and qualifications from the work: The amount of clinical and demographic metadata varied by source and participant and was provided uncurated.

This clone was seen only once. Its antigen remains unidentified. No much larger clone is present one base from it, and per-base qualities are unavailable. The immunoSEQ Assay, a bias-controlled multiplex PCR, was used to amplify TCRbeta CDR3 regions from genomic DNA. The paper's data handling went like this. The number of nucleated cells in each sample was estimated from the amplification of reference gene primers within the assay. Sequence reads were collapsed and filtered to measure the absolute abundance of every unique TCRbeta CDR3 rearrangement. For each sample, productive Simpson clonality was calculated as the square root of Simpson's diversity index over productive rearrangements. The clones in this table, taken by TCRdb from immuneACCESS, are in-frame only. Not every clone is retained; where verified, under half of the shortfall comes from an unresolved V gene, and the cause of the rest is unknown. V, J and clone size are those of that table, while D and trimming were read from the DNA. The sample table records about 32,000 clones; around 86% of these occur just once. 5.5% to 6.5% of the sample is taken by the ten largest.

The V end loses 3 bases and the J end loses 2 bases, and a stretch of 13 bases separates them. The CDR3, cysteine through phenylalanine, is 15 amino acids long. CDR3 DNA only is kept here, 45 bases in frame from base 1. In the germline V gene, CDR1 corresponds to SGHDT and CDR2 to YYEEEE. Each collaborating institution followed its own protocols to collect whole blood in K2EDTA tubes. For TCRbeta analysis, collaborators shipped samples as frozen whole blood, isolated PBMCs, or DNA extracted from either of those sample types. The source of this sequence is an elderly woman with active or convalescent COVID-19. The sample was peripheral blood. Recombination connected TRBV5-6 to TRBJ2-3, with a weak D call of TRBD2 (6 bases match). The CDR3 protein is CASSYPGLHTDTQYF. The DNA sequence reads TGTGCCAGCAGCTATCCGGGACTTCACACAGATACGCAGTATTTT.